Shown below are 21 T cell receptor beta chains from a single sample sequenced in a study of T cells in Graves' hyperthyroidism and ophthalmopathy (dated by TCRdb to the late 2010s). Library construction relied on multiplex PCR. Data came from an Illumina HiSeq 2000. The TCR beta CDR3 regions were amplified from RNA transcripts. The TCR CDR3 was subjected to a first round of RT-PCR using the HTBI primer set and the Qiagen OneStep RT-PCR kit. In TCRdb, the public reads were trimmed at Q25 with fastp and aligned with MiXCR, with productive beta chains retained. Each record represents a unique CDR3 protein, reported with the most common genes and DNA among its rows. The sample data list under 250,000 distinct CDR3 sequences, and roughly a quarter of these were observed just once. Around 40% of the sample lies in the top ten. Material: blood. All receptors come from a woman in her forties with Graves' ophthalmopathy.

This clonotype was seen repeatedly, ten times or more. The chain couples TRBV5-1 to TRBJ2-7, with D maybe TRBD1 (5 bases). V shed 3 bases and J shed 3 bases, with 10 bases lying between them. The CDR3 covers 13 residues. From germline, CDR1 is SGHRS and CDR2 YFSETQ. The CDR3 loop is CASSWTQGYEQYF. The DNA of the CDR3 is TGCGCCAGCAGCTGGACCCAGGGCTACGAGCAGTACTTC. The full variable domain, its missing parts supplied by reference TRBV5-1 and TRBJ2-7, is KAGVTQTPRYLIKTRGQQVTLSCSPISGHRSVSWYQQTPGQGLQFLFEYFSETQRNKGNFPGRFSGRQFSNSRSEMNVSTLELGDSALYLCASSWTQGYEQYFGPGTRLTVT.

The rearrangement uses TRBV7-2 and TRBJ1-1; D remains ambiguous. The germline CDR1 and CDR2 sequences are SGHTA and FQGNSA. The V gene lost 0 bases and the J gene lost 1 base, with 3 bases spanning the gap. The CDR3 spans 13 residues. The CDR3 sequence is CASSLAQNTEAFF. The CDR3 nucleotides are TGTGCCAGCAGCTTAGCTCAGAACACTGAAGCTTTCTTT.

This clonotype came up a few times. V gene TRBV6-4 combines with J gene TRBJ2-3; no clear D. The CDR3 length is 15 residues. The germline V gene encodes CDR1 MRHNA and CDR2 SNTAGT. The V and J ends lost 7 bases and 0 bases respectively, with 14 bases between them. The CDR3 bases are TGTGCCAGCACCACCACAGAGGCTAGCACAGATACGCAGTATTTT. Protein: CASTTTEASTDTQYF.

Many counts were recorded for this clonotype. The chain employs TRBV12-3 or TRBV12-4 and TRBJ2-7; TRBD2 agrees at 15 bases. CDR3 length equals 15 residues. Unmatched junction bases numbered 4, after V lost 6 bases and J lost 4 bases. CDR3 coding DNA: TGTGCCAGCAGGCCCGGACTAGCGGGAGGGTACGAGCAGTACTTC. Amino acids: CASRPGLAGGYEQYF.

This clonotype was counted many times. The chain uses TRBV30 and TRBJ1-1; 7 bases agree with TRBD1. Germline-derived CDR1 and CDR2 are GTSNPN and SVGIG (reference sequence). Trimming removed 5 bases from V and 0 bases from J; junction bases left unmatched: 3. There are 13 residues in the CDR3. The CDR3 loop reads CAWAGQMNTEAFF. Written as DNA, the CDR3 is TGTGCCTGGGCGGGACAGATGAACACTGAAGCTTTCTTT. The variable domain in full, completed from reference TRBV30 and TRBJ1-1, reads SQTIHQWPATLVQPVGSPLSLECTVEGTSNPNLYWYRQAAGRGLQLLFYSVGIGQISSEVPQNLSASRPQDRQFILSSKKLLLSDSGFYLCAWAGQMNTEAFFGQGTRLTVV.

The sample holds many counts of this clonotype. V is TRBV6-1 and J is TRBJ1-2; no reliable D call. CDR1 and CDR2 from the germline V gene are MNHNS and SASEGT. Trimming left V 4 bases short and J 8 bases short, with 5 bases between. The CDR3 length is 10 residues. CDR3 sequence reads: CASSAQGYTF. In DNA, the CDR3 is TGTGCCAGCAGTGCCCAGGGCTACACCTTC.

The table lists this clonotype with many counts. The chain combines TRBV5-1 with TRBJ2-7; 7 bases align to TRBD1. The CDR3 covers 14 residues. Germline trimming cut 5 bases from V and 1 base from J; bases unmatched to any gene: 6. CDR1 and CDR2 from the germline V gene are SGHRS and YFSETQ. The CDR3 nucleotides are TGCGCCAGCAGATACGGACAGGCATCCTACGAGCAGTACTTC. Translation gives CASRYGQASYEQYF.

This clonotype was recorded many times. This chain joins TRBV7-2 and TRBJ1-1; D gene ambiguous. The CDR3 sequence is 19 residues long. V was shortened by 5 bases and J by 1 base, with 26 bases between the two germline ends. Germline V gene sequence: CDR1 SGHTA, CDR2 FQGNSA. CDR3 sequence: CASSPRRPRSGPSNTEAFF. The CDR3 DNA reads TGTGCCAGCAGCCCCCGGAGGCCGAGGTCCGGCCCATCGAACACTGAAGCTTTCTTT.

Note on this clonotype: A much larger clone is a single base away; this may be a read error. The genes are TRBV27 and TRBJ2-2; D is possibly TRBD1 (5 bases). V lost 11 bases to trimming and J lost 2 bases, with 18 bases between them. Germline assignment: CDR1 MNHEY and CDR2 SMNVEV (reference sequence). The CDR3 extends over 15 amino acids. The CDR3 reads CADSFSGINTGELFF. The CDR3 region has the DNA TGTGCCGACAGTTTCTCGGGCATTAACACCGGGGAGCTGTTTTTT.

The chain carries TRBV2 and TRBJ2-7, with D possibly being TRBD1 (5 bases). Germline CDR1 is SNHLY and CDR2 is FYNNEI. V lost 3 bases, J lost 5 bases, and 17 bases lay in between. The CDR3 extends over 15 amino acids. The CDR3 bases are TGTGCCAGCAGTGACTTGGCAGGGTTCACCCACGAGCAGTACTTC. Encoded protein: CASSDLAGFTHEQYF.

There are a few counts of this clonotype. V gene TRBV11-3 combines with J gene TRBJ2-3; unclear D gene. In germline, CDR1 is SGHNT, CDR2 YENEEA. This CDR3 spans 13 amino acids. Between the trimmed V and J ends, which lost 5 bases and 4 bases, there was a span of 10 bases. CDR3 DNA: TGTGCCAGCAGCCGAGAAGGTCCAGATACGCAGTATTTT. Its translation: CASSREGPDTQYF.

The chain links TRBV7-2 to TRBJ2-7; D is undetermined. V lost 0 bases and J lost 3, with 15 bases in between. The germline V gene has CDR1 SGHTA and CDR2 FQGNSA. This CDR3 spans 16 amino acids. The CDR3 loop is CASSLARSQPRYEQYF. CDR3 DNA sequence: TGTGCCAGCAGCTTAGCGAGGTCTCAGCCCCGCTACGAGCAGTACTTC.

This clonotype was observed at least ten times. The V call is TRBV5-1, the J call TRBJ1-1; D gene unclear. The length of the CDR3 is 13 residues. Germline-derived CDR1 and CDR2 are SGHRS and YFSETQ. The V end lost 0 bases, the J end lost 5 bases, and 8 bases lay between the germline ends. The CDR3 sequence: CASSLAVGTEAFF. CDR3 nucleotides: TGCGCCAGCAGCTTGGCCGTTGGGACTGAAGCTTTCTTT.

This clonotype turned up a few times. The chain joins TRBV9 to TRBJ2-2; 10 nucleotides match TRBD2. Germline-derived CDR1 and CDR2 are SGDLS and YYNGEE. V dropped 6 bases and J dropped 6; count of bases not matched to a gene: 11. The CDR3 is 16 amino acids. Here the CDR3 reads CASTGGLAGVAGELFF. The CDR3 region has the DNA TGTGCCAGCACGGGGGGGCTAGCGGGAGTTGCCGGGGAGCTGTTTTTT.

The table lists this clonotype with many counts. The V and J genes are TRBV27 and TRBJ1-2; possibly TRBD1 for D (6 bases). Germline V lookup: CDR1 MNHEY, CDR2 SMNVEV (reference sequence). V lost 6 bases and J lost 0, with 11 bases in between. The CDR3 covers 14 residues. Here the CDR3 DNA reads TGTGCCAGCAGAAAGGGGGGACCTAACTATGGCTACACCTTC. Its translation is CASRKGGPNYGYTF.

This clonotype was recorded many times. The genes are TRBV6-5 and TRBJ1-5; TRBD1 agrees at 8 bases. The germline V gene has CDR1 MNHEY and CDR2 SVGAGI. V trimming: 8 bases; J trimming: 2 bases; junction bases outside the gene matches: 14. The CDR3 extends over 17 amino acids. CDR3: CASRITDRVIGNQPQHF. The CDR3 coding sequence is TGTGCCAGCCGAATTACGGACAGGGTGATTGGCAATCAGCCCCAGCATTTT.

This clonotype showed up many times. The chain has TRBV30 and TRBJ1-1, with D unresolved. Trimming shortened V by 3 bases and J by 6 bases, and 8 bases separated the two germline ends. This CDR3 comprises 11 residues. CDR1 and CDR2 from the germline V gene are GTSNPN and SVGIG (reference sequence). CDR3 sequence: CAWRRVAEAFF. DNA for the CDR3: TGTGCCTGGAGGCGGGTCGCTGAAGCTTTCTTT.

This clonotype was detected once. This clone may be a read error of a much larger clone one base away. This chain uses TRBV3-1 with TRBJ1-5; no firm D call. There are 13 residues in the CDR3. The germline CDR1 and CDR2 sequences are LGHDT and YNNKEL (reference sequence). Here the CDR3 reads CANSQSINQPQHF. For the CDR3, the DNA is TGTGCCAACAGCCAAAGTATCAATCAGCCCCAGCATTTT.

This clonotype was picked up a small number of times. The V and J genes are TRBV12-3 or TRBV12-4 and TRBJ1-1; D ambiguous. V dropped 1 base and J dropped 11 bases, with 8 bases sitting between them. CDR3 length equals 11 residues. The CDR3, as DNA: TGTGCCAGCAGTTTAGGGGTAACGGCTTTCTTT. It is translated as CASSLGVTAFF.

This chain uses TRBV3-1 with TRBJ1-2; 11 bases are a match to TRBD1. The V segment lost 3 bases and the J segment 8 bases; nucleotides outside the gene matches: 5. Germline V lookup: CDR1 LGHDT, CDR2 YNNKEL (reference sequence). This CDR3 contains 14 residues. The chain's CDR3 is CASSHLDRGRGYTF. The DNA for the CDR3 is TGTGCCAGCAGCCACCTGGACAGGGGGCGAGGCTACACCTTC.

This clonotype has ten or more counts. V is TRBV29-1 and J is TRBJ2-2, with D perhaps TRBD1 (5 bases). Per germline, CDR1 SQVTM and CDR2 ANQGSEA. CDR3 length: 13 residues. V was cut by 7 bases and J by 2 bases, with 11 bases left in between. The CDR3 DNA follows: TGCAGCGCTCGGACATACAACACCGGGGAGCTGTTTTTT. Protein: CSARTYNTGELFF.